This T cell receptor (beta chain) was observed in a study of shared clonotypes between healthy human individuals. Whole-study context: Donors were a couple of women and three men aged 18 to 49.

As defined, naive CD8 cells were CD45RO-negative and positively selected for CCR7, with terminally differentiated effector memory CD45RA+ cells excluded. Trimming stripped 9 bases from V and 0 bases from J, with 8 bases between. The germline V gene has CDR1 MNHNS and CDR2 SASEGT. CDR3 size: 12 residues. This clone was detected a few times. Clones were sequenced by immunoSEQ multiplex PCR, and TCRdb holds only the in-frame ones, with some missing. The sample lists about 2.1 million clones; about 93% were seen once. This TCR was recovered from a man aged 18 to 30 in good health. Some clones in this sample may be carry-over from other donors' samples. Input material: naive CD8+ T cells from PBMCs. The rearrangement links TRBV6-1 to TRBJ1-2; D unresolved. CDR3 residues: CASLQPNYGYTF. The CDR3, as DNA: TGTGCCAGTTTGCAGCCTAACTATGGCTACACCTTC.